This is a list of T cell receptor beta chains from one sample in a study of glioma-infiltrating T cells. TCRdb called the multiplex PCR reads again in MiXCR, with one record for every CDR3 protein. The sample has 300,000 to 450,000 distinct CDR3 sequences, around 38% seen once. Sequencing used glioma tissue, nonneoplastic brain tissue, or PBMCs (not recorded which). The receptors derive from a human donor with low-grade glioma or glioblastoma, undergoing nonglioma brain surgery, or in good health (not recorded which). The CDR3 runs from the conserved cysteine through the conserved F or W. The D gene is left open where the match is weak. Clone size appears in some rows only: once, few, many, or a class for an expanded clone.

V gene: TRBV20-1; J gene: TRBJ2-1; clone size: few; D gene: TRBD2; CDR3 protein: CSASGSGRAFSEQFF; CDR3 DNA: TGCAGTGCTAGCGGTAGCGGGAGGGCCTTCAGTGAGCAGTTCTTC
V gene: TRBV6-5; J gene: TRBJ1-5; clone size: many; D gene: NA; CDR3 protein: CASSYPRMGPGQPQHF; CDR3 DNA: TGTGCCAGCAGTTACCCCCGGATGGGGCCTGGTCAGCCCCAGCATTTT
V gene: TRBV16; J gene: TRBJ1-1; clone size: few; D gene: NA; CDR3 protein: CASSQSWPEPAAFF; CDR3 DNA: TGTGCCAGCAGCCAATCTTGGCCGGAGCCCGCAGCTTTCTTT
V gene: TRBV19; J gene: TRBJ1-1; clone size: NA; D gene: TRBD1; CDR3 protein: CASRDRDTEAFF; CDR3 DNA: TGTGCCAGTAGGGACAGGGACACTGAAGCTTTCTTT
V gene: TRBV6-4; J gene: TRBJ2-3; clone size: NA; D gene: NA; CDR3 protein: CASSDGAASTDTQYF; CDR3 DNA: TGTGCCAGCAGTGACGGAGCGGCTAGCACAGATACGCAGTATTTT
V gene: TRBV4-3; J gene: TRBJ1-1; clone size: NA; D gene: TRBD1; CDR3 protein: CASRLIGGADTEAFF; CDR3 DNA: TGCGCCAGCAGACTAATAGGGGGCGCTGACACTGAAGCTTTCTTT
V gene: TRBV20-1; J gene: TRBJ1-5; clone size: few; D gene: NA; CDR3 protein: CSASAGTDSNQPQHF; CDR3 DNA: TGCAGTGCTAGTGCCGGGACCGATAGCAATCAGCCCCAGCATTTT
V gene: TRBV5-4; J gene: TRBJ1-5; clone size: NA; D gene: TRBD1; CDR3 protein: CASSTSGQIADTQHF; CDR3 DNA: TGTGCCAGCAGCACTTCGGGACAGATCGCAGATACGCAGCATTTT
V gene: TRBV7-9; J gene: TRBJ2-5; clone size: NA; D gene: TRBD2; CDR3 protein: CASSLNGWTSGMKTQYF; CDR3 DNA: TGTGCCAGCAGCTTAAATGGTTGGACTAGCGGAATGAAGACCCAGTACTTC
V gene: TRBV20-1; J gene: TRBJ2-7; clone size: many; D gene: NA; CDR3 protein: CSADSTLTTYEQYF; CDR3 DNA: TGCAGTGCTGATTCGACACTAACCACCTACGAGCAGTACTTC
V gene: TRBV18; J gene: TRBJ2-3; clone size: few; D gene: TRBD2; CDR3 protein: CASSPLGGTTDTQYF; CDR3 DNA: TGTGCCAGCTCACCACTGGGGGGGACGACAGATACGCAGTATTTT
V gene: TRBV4-1; J gene: TRBJ2-3; clone size: NA; D gene: NA; CDR3 protein: CASSQDWGRTDTQYF; CDR3 DNA: TGCGCCAGCAGCCAAGATTGGGGTAGGACAGATACGCAGTATTTT
V gene: TRBV27; J gene: TRBJ2-3; clone size: NA; D gene: NA; CDR3 protein: CASSLLARGTDTQYF; CDR3 DNA: TGTGCCAGCAGTTTATTAGCCCGGGGGACAGATACGCAGTATTTT
V gene: TRBV7-2; J gene: TRBJ1-2; clone size: few; D gene: TRBD1; CDR3 protein: CASSAGDSNYGYTF; CDR3 DNA: TGTGCCAGCAGTGCAGGGGACAGTAACTATGGCTACACCTTC
V gene: TRBV6-5; J gene: TRBJ2-7; clone size: few; D gene: TRBD1; CDR3 protein: CASSYSTRTGGHEQYF; CDR3 DNA: TGTGCCAGCAGTTACTCGACTCGGACAGGGGGCCACGAGCAGTACTTC
V gene: TRBV20-1; J gene: TRBJ2-1; clone size: many; D gene: NA; CDR3 protein: CSARLEHSGYNEQFF; CDR3 DNA: TGCAGTGCTAGATTGGAGCACAGCGGCTACAATGAGCAGTTCTTC
V gene: TRBV27; J gene: TRBJ2-7; clone size: many; D gene: NA; CDR3 protein: CASSPAADRFLGQYF; CDR3 DNA: TGTGCCAGCAGTCCCGCCGCCGATCGATTTCTAGGGCAGTACTTC
V gene: TRBV7-2; J gene: TRBJ2-1; clone size: NA; D gene: NA; CDR3 protein: CASSSIADSYDEQFF; CDR3 DNA: TGTGCCAGCAGCTCCATAGCGGATTCCTACGATGAGCAGTTCTTC
V gene: TRBV5-4; J gene: TRBJ1-2; clone size: few; D gene: NA; CDR3 protein: CASSRQGRGHGYTF; CDR3 DNA: TGTGCCAGCAGCCGACAAGGGAGGGGACATGGCTACACCTTC
V gene: TRBV28; J gene: TRBJ1-1; clone size: many; D gene: NA; CDR3 protein: CASSFFGQFVLF; CDR3 DNA: TGTGCCAGCAGTTTTTTCGGGCAGTTCGTCCTCTTT
V gene: TRBV5-1; J gene: TRBJ2-1; clone size: NA; D gene: NA; CDR3 protein: CASSLGFSSYNEQFF; CDR3 DNA: TGCGCCAGCAGCTTGGGCTTTAGCTCCTACAATGAGCAGTTCTTC
V gene: TRBV20-1; J gene: TRBJ2-1; clone size: NA; D gene: NA; CDR3 protein: CSALPVDPSNEQFF; CDR3 DNA: TGCAGTGCCCTACCGGTTGACCCCAGCAATGAGCAGTTCTTC
V gene: TRBV7-2; J gene: TRBJ2-6; clone size: NA; D gene: TRBD1; CDR3 protein: CASMGPGQSSGANVLTF; CDR3 DNA: TGTGCCAGCATGGGGCCGGGACAGTCCTCTGGGGCCAACGTCCTGACTTTC
V gene: TRBV10-3; J gene: TRBJ2-7; clone size: few; D gene: NA; CDR3 protein: CAIKSWPDEQYF; CDR3 DNA: TGTGCCATCAAAAGTTGGCCCGACGAGCAGTACTTC
V gene: TRBV7-2; J gene: TRBJ1-1; clone size: NA; D gene: NA; CDR3 protein: CASSLGRSNTEAFF; CDR3 DNA: TGTGCCAGCAGCTTGGGCAGATCGAACACTGAAGCTTTCTTT
V gene: TRBV7-9; J gene: TRBJ2-1; clone size: NA; D gene: TRBD2; CDR3 protein: CASKAPGLAGGRSYNEQFF; CDR3 DNA: TGTGCCAGCAAAGCACCGGGACTAGCGGGAGGTCGCTCCTACAATGAGCAGTTCTTC
V gene: TRBV19; J gene: TRBJ1-1; clone size: NA; D gene: TRBD1; CDR3 protein: CASAGGRGLVTEAFF; CDR3 DNA: TGTGCCAGTGCGGGGGGCAGGGGGCTCGTAACTGAAGCTTTCTTT
V gene: TRBV2; J gene: TRBJ2-7; clone size: few; D gene: NA; CDR3 protein: CASSEEAQAYEQYF; CDR3 DNA: TGTGCCAGCAGTGAAGAGGCGCAGGCCTACGAGCAGTACTTC
V gene: TRBV6-6; J gene: TRBJ1-1; clone size: many; D gene: TRBD1; CDR3 protein: CASSYGQGLGEEAFF; CDR3 DNA: TGTGCCAGCAGTTACGGACAGGGTCTGGGGGAGGAAGCTTTCTTT
V gene: TRBV20-1; J gene: TRBJ1-5; clone size: many; D gene: NA; CDR3 protein: CSARTDSNQPQHF; CDR3 DNA: TGCAGTGCTAGGACGGATAGCAATCAGCCCCAGCATTTT
V gene: TRBV28; J gene: TRBJ2-1; clone size: NA; D gene: NA; CDR3 protein: CASRLAVSSYNEQSF; CDR3 DNA: TGTGCCAGCAGGTTAGCGGTGAGCTCCTACAATGAGCAGTCCTTC
V gene: TRBV6-1; J gene: TRBJ1-6; clone size: many; D gene: NA; CDR3 protein: CASASAGYNSPLHF; CDR3 DNA: TGTGCCAGCGCCTCGGCTGGTTATAATTCACCCCTCCACTTT
V gene: TRBV6-1; J gene: TRBJ2-7; clone size: many; D gene: NA; CDR3 protein: CASSPSNNLFYEQYF; CDR3 DNA: TGTGCCAGCAGTCCCTCGAACAACCTATTCTACGAGCAGTACTTC
V gene: TRBV7-3; J gene: TRBJ2-5; clone size: NA; D gene: TRBD2; CDR3 protein: CASSLNPSALAGYQETQYF; CDR3 DNA: TGTGCCAGCAGCTTAAACCCCTCGGCCCTAGCGGGGTACCAAGAGACCCAGTACTTC
V gene: TRBV15; J gene: TRBJ2-5; clone size: NA; D gene: NA; CDR3 protein: CATSPAGSLLKAQYF; CDR3 DNA: TGTGCCACCAGCCCCGCCGGGTCCCTATTGAAGGCCCAGTACTTC
V gene: TRBV12-3/TRBV12-4; J gene: TRBJ2-1; clone size: few; D gene: NA; CDR3 protein: CASGPTTSYNEQFF; CDR3 DNA: TGTGCCAGCGGACCCACGACTAGCTACAATGAGCAGTTCTTC
V gene: TRBV19; J gene: TRBJ2-7; clone size: NA; D gene: NA; CDR3 protein: CASSMGLQMGYYEQYF; CDR3 DNA: TGTGCCAGTAGTATGGGACTCCAAATGGGCTACTACGAGCAGTACTTC
V gene: TRBV20-1; J gene: TRBJ2-5; clone size: NA; D gene: TRBD1; CDR3 protein: CSASLGDRGQETQYF; CDR3 DNA: TGCAGTGCTAGTCTAGGGGACAGGGGCCAAGAGACCCAGTACTTC
V gene: TRBV20-1; J gene: TRBJ1-5; clone size: many; D gene: NA; CDR3 protein: CSANRGNQPQHF; CDR3 DNA: TGCAGTGCTAACAGGGGCAATCAGCCCCAGCATTTT